This T cell receptor (beta chain) was obtained from a study of blood T cell repertoires in COVID-19. Background on the study: Acute and convalescent COVID-19 specimens originated in the United States, Italy and Spain. T cells, B-cell-depleted T cells, or PBMCs provided the cDNA or gDNA that served as material.

Seattle patients were enrolled while actively infected and followed longitudinally. The authors' processing: Scientists estimated how many nucleated cells there were by amplifying reference gene primers. This table comes from immunoSEQ multiplex PCR, and its TCRdb copy is limited to in-frame clones, with some not included. That table gives V, J and clone size, and the DNA gave D and trimming. The sample includes 150,000 or so clones, approximately 79% of them seen just once. Trimming removed 4 bases from V and 2 bases from J; junction bases left unmatched: 3. Germline CDR1 is LGHDT and CDR2 is YNNKEL (reference sequence). CDR3 size: 15 residues.

This sequence originates from a woman in her sixties or seventies with COVID-19, enrolled during active disease. The chain is built from TRBV3-1 (or the pseudogene TRBV3-2) and TRBJ2-1; 9 bases are shared with TRBD2. The sample consisted of peripheral blood. The chain's CDR3 is CASSRAGGAYNEQFF. CDR3 sequence (DNA): TGTGCCAGCAGCCGCGCGGGAGGGGCCTACAATGAGCAGTTCTTC.